These 23 T cell receptor beta chains were sequenced from one sample in a study of cytomegalovirus exposure and HLA in healthy donors. Libraries were prepared by immunoSEQ multiplex PCR; TCRdb keeps only in-frame clonotypes and omits some of them. Here the sample spans approximately 82,000 clones, 90% to 95% being singletons. Source material: PBMCs. The receptors here all came from a man aged 18 to 30 in good health and CMV-seronegative.

The chain combines TRBV5-4 with TRBJ2-7, with TRBD2 identical over 10 bases. The trim removed 1 base at V and 6 bases at J, leaving 7 bases unmatched. CDR3 length: 15 amino acids. Germline CDR1 SGHNT, CDR2 YYREEE (reference sequence). CDR3: CASSLWASGRGEQYF. In DNA form, the CDR3 reads TGTGCCAGCAGCTTGTGGGCTAGCGGGAGAGGCGAGCAGTACTTC.

The J gene is TRBJ2-7, the V gene TRBV11-2; D perhaps matches TRBD2 (6 bases). The CDR3 sequence is 15 residues long. V was pared by 5 bases and J by 6 bases, with 20 bases between. The germline V gene encodes CDR1 SGHAT and CDR2 FQNNGV. The CDR3 coding sequence is TGTGCCAGCAGCCCCCCCGGGACGGCGGGACTCGAGCAGTACTTC. This encodes CASSPPGTAGLEQYF.

CDR3 region: CAFRGLAGGNQETQYF. The DNA of the CDR3 is TGTGCCTTCCGTGGACTAGCGGGGGGCAACCAAGAGACCCAGTACTTC. The chain carries TRBV30 and TRBJ2-5; 14 bases align to TRBD2. The ends lost 7 bases at V and 0 bases at J; junction bases unmatched: 7. Germline V lookup: CDR1 GTSNPN, CDR2 SVGIG (reference sequence). This CDR3 region has 16 residues.

The chain recombines TRBV11-3 with TRBJ2-1; no clear D gene. V was cut by 5 bases and J by 4 bases, with 18 bases left in between. The length of the CDR3 is 16 residues. CDR1 SGHNT and CDR2 YENEEA come from the germline V gene. CDR3 DNA: TGTGCCAGCAGCCCCCCATACGAGGTCGGATACAATGAGCAGTTCTTC. As protein: CASSPPYEVGYNEQFF.

This chain connects TRBV6-5 to TRBJ2-7; no clear D gene. The ends were cut back, 6 bases at V and 1 base at J, with 7 bases in the middle. Germline V gives CDR1 MNHEY, CDR2 SVGAGI. The CDR3 length is 12 residues. CDR3 sequence (DNA): TGTGCCAGCAGCCGTCGGTCCTACGAGCAGTACTTC. This sequence encodes CASSRRSYEQYF.

CDR3 sequence reads: CASSASGGGNEQFF. The DNA of the CDR3 is TGCGCCAGCAGTGCTAGCGGGGGCGGCAATGAGCAGTTCTTC. The chain uses TRBV10-2 and TRBJ2-1; 10 nucleotides align to TRBD2. V shed 4 bases and J 6 bases; nucleotides not matched to a gene: 3. The CDR3 is made up of 14 amino acids. Germline CDR1 reads WSHSY; CDR2 reads SAAADI.

The V call is TRBV7-8, the J call TRBJ2-7, with 8 bases fitting TRBD1. The germline V gene encodes CDR1 SGHVS and CDR2 FQNEAQ. V shed 4 bases, J shed 5 bases, and the junction held 10 bases outside the gene matches. The CDR3 runs 15 residues. The CDR3 region has the DNA TGTGCCAGCAGCTCCCCCCAGGGGGCGCGCCACGAGCAGTACTTC. Its protein product is CASSSPQGARHEQYF.

The rearrangement uses TRBV6-5 and TRBJ2-1; possible D gene TRBD2, 7 bases. Per the germline V gene, CDR1 is MNHEY and CDR2 is SVGAGI. The CDR3 totals 15 residues. V was clipped by 5 bases and J by 5 bases, with 16 bases between them. The CDR3: CASSTAGAGNNEQFF. CDR3 in DNA: TGTGCCAGCAGTACCGCGGGGGCGGGTAACAATGAGCAGTTCTTC.

This rearrangement joins TRBV10-3 to TRBJ2-2; 9 nucleotides align to TRBD2. Germline values: CDR1 ENHRY, CDR2 SYGVKD. This CDR3 region has 16 residues. The V and J ends lost 6 bases and 0 bases, in that order; junction bases with no gene match: 5. For the CDR3, the DNA is TGTGCCATCAGAGAGCGGGGGGACTCGAACACCGGGGAGCTGTTTTTT. Protein sequence: CAIRERGDSNTGELFF.

This clone appeared once. This chain links TRBV5-1 with TRBJ1-2; D not certain. Trimming took 0 bases from V and 7 from J, leaving 13 bases between them. Germline CDR1 SGHRS, CDR2 YFSETQ. The CDR3 contains 14 residues. CDR3 sequence: CASSLDSGIRGYTF. The CDR3 region has the DNA TGCGCCAGCAGCTTGGACTCGGGGATACGTGGCTACACCTTC. Looking up the rest from reference TRBV5-1 and TRBJ1-2 gives the full variable domain: KAGVTQTPRYLIKTRGQQVTLSCSPISGHRSVSWYQQTPGQGLQFLFEYFSETQRNKGNFPGRFSGRQFSNSRSEMNVSTLELGDSALYLCASSLDSGIRGYTFGSGTRLTVV.

V is TRBV6-1 and J is TRBJ2-1; TRBD1 agrees at 9 bases. CDR3 length equals 14 residues. V was clipped by 7 bases and J by 3 bases; unmatched bases: 4. Per the germline V gene, CDR1 is MNHNS and CDR2 is SASEGT. CDR3 DNA sequence: TGTGCCAGCAAGAGGACAGGGGACTACAATGAGCAGTTCTTC. Encoded protein: CASKRTGDYNEQFF.

The chain carries TRBV23-1 and TRBJ1-1; 8 bases are shared with TRBD1. TRBV23-1 is designated an ORF whose function remains uncertain. With V trimmed by 2 bases and J by 1 base, 9 bases remained unmatched. The CDR3 covers 17 residues. The CDR3 DNA follows: TGCGCCAGCAGTCAACTGCCCAGGGGGCAGCCGAACACTGAAGCTTTCTTT. As protein: CASSQLPRGQPNTEAFF.

The chain is built from TRBV9 and TRBJ2-1; 9 nucleotides match TRBD2. The V segment lost 2 bases and the J segment 7 bases; nucleotides outside the gene matches: 16. The CDR3 sequence is 18 residues long. Germline CDR1 SGDLS, CDR2 YYNGEE. The CDR3 region is CASSVNEASGRRRNEQFF. CDR3 nucleotide sequence: TGTGCCAGCAGCGTTAATGAGGCGAGCGGGAGGAGGAGGAATGAGCAGTTCTTC.

The chain uses TRBV18 and TRBJ2-1; 10 bases agree with TRBD2. The CDR3 is 15 amino acids. Germline CDR1 and CDR2: KGHSH and LQKENI. Trimming cost V 4 bases and J 7 bases; bases outside gene matches: 7. In DNA form, the CDR3 reads TGTGCCAGCTCACGACCGGGACTAGCGCCGAATGAGCAGTTCTTC. This codes for CASSRPGLAPNEQFF.

This rearrangement joins TRBV27 to TRBJ1-2; 7 nucleotides align to TRBD1. Looked up from germline, CDR1 is MNHEY and CDR2 is SMNVEV (reference sequence). The V segment lost 6 bases and the J segment 6 bases; nucleotides outside the gene matches: 10. The CDR3 extends over 14 amino acids. The CDR3 DNA reads as TGTGCCAGCAGGGGGACAGAATTTGAGAATGGCTACACCTTC. As protein: CASRGTEFENGYTF.

This chain connects TRBV15 to TRBJ1-2; 7 nucleotides match TRBD1. Germline trimming cut 3 bases from V and 4 bases from J; bases unmatched to any gene: 2. Germline values: CDR1 LNHNV, CDR2 YYDKDF (reference sequence). The CDR3 totals 13 residues. CDR3 in amino acids: CATSRGDSYGYTF. CDR3 bases: TGTGCCACCAGCAGGGGGGACAGCTATGGCTACACCTTC.

V usage is TRBV6-1 and J usage is TRBJ1-2; no firm D call. The CDR3 totals 13 residues. V lost 6 bases, J lost 8 bases, and 16 bases lay in between. Germline V gene sequence: CDR1 MNHNS, CDR2 SASEGT. The CDR3 nucleotides read TGTGCCAGCAGCGAGGACCCCGGAGGCGGCTACACCTTC. Its protein is CASSEDPGGGYTF.

The chain couples TRBV27 to TRBJ2-7; 8 bases align to TRBD2. Germline trimming cut 4 bases from V and 4 bases from J; bases unmatched to any gene: 15. Germline V CDR1 and CDR2: MNHEY, SMNVEV (reference sequence). This CDR3 region has 17 residues. The CDR3 loop reads CASSYLNERGKRYEQYF. The CDR3 nucleotides are TGTGCCAGCAGTTACCTAAATGAGCGGGGGAAGCGGTACGAGCAGTACTTC.

V gene TRBV9 combines with J gene TRBJ2-3; tentative D call: TRBD2 (5 bases). The CDR3 extends over 14 amino acids. V was clipped by 0 bases and J by 5 bases, with 10 bases between them. CDR1 and CDR2 (germline): SGDLS, YYNGEE. The CDR3 sequence: CASSVGHRGDTQYF. The CDR3 region has the DNA TGTGCCAGCAGCGTAGGCCACCGGGGAGATACGCAGTATTTT.

The V call is TRBV11-3, the J call TRBJ1-2; 7 nucleotides match TRBD1. Germline V gene sequence: CDR1 SGHNT, CDR2 YENEEA. The CDR3 is 17 residues long. Written as DNA, the CDR3 is TGTCCACAGCAGCCTACATACCCTACTAGGGGGCCCTATGGCTACACCTTC. Translating it yields CPQQPTYPTRGPYGYTF.

The chain combines TRBV12-5 with TRBJ1-2, with D uncertain. The germline V gene encodes CDR1 LGHNT and CDR2 FRNRAP. The CDR3 consists of 14 residues. V was pared by 8 bases and J by 8 bases, with 21 bases between. The CDR3, as DNA: TGTGCTAGTCGTCCTTACTCGGGGTGGGGAGGCTACACCTTC. Amino acid sequence: CASRPYSGWGGYTF.

The rearrangement uses TRBV7-6 and TRBJ2-1, with 7 nucleotides matching TRBD2. CDR3 length: 15 amino acids. Per germline, CDR1 SGHVS and CDR2 FNYEAQ. V lost 2 bases to trimming and J lost 3 bases; unmatched junction nucleotides: 4. The CDR3, as DNA: TGTGCCAGCAGCTTATGGGCTAGCGGCTACAATGAGCAGTTCTTC. It specifies CASSLWASGYNEQFF.

The chain carries TRBV29-1 and TRBJ2-5; 9 bases align to TRBD2. V lost 7 bases and J lost 5; bases outside the gene matches: 11. Germline CDR1 is SQVTM and CDR2 is ANQGSEA. CDR3 length: 14 residues. The CDR3 coding sequence is TGCAGCGCCCTTCGGGCTAGCGGGACGGAGACCCAGTACTTC. Translated, it gives CSALRASGTETQYF.